The text below deals with one T cell receptor (beta chain). Its antigen remains unidentified. An end of the junction differs from the germline gene, which may be a read error. This entry comes from a study of T cells after yellow fever vaccination. Points from the study as a whole: Abundant contaminating clonotypes from the bulk population could appear in FACS-sorted repertoires. Boosting was followed by the reappearance of most primary-vaccination clones (approximately 95% CD4, more than 70% CD8). The secondary T-cell response peaked on day 5, not day 15, but was weaker.

CDR3 length equals 14 residues. Germline V gene sequence: CDR1 SGHNT, CDR2 YYREEE (reference sequence). UMIs were added to TCR cDNA along with a universal primer site when it was made by 5'RACE template switching. TCRdb reanalysed the 5' RACE reads using MiXCR and keeps one entry per CDR3 protein. The repertoire includes hundreds of thousands of distinct CDR3 sequences, about 6% of them detected once, and 15% sits in the top ten. This TCR was recovered from a man aged 25-40 years who received the YFV17D yellow fever vaccine. The sequences come from PBMCs, collected 5 days after the yellow fever booster vaccination. The rearrangement joins TRBV5-4 to TRBJ2-1; the D is unclear. As DNA, the CDR3 is TGTGCCAACAGCTTGGGAAGCACCTACAATGAGCAGTTCTTC. As protein: CANSLGSTYNEQFF. Together with reference TRBV5-4 and TRBJ2-1, the CDR3 gives the full variable domain: ETGVTQSPTHLIKTRGQQVTLRCSSQSGHNTVSWYQQALGQGPQFIFQYYREEENGRGNFPPRFSGLQFPNYSSELNVNALELDDSALYLCANSLGSTYNEQFFGPGTRLTVL.